The clone carrying this T cell receptor beta chain showed up just a few times. This sample is drawn from a study of blood T cell repertoires in COVID-19. Sequencing used immunoSEQ multiplex PCR; TCRdb keeps in-frame clones, though not all of them. The sample lists 250,000 or so clones, 70% to 90% occurring once. The sample consisted of peripheral blood. The TCR originated in a man between 18 and 35 years old with active or convalescent COVID-19.

The CDR3 DNA follows: TGTGCCAGCAGCTTGGTTCTCCTCCCAGATGAGCAGTTCTTC. This translates into CASSLVLLPDEQFF. The J gene is TRBJ2-1, the V gene TRBV5-4, with D unresolved. Germline CDR1 is SGHNT and CDR2 is YYREEE (reference sequence). The V end was cut by 0 bases, the J end by 8 bases, with 12 bases between. The CDR3 covers 14 residues.